The 30 T cell receptor beta chains presented below share a single source sample, sequenced in a study of T cells after yellow fever vaccination. TCRdb processed the 5' RACE reads anew with MiXCR; each CDR3 protein has one entry. The table includes roughly 500,000 distinct CDR3 sequences, over 15% detected once. Sequences were derived from PBMCs, sampled 15 days after the yellow fever booster vaccination. The receptors were gathered from a man in his thirties or forties who received the YFV17D yellow fever vaccine.

The chain recombines TRBV20-1 with TRBJ2-7; D uncertain. The CDR3 loop spans 15 amino acids. V shed 1 base and J shed 2 bases, with 15 bases lying between them. The germline CDR1 and CDR2 sequences are DFQATT and SNEGSKA (reference sequence). The CDR3 bases are TGCAGTGCTAGAGGGGGTGGGTCCTGGGCCTACGAGCAGTACTTC. Encoded protein: CSARGGGSWAYEQYF.

This clonotype was counted only a few times. The chain is built from TRBV14 and TRBJ2-3; tentatively, D is TRBD2 (5 bases). The length of the CDR3 is 17 residues. Germline V gene sequence: CDR1 SGHDN, CDR2 FVKESK. Deletions cut 0 bases from V and 3 bases from J, with 16 bases between. CDR3 in amino acids: CASSQDPAGVGTDTQYF. The CDR3 coding sequence is TGTGCCAGCAGCCAAGACCCCGCCGGGGTTGGGACAGATACGCAGTATTTT.

V is TRBV6-2 or TRBV6-3 and J is TRBJ2-5; TRBD2 might be the D (5 bases). Germline CDR1 reads MNHEY; CDR2 reads SVGEGT. The CDR3 sequence is 12 residues long. Trimming left V 7 bases short and J 6 bases short, with 12 bases between. The CDR3 is CASTDPGKTQYF. CDR3 coding DNA: TGTGCCAGCACCGACCCCGGGAAGACCCAGTACTTC.

In nucleotides, the CDR3 is TGTGCCAGCAGCTTAGGGTTCGGGCTAGCGGAAGGGCCAAATACGCAGTATTTT. Protein product: CASSLGFGLAEGPNTQYF. The chain recombines TRBV7-3 with TRBJ2-3; 7 bases agree with TRBD2. This CDR3 comprises 18 residues. The junction had 18 bases not matched to a gene; V was cut back by 2 bases and J by 7 bases. Germline CDR1 SGHTA, CDR2 FQGTGA.

The chain carries TRBV6-2 or TRBV6-3 and TRBJ1-1; D is perhaps TRBD1 (5 bases). Trimming left V 7 bases short and J 7 bases short, with 13 bases between. Germline assignment: CDR1 MNHEY and CDR2 SVGEGT. The CDR3 has 12 amino acids. In DNA form, the CDR3 reads TGTGCCAGCAAAGAGACAGAGAATGAAGCTTTCTTT. This gives the protein CASKETENEAFF.

The J gene is TRBJ2-1, the V gene TRBV11-2, with D unresolved. This CDR3 has 13 residues. Germline V gene data show CDR1 as SGHAT and CDR2 as FQNNGV. Trimming stripped 0 bases from V and 11 bases from J, with 11 bases between. DNA for the CDR3: TGTGCCAGCAGCTTAGAGATCGCCAGAAAGCAGTTCTTC. This gives the protein CASSLEIARKQFF.

This clonotype was seen only a few times. V usage is TRBV24-1 and J usage is TRBJ2-5; a possible D gene is TRBD2 (7 bases). This CDR3 has 13 amino acids. The V gene's germline CDR1 is KGHDR and CDR2 SFDVKD. Trimming removed 5 bases at V and 4 bases at J, with 10 bases between. CDR3 protein: CATSGGGPETQYF. In nucleotides, the CDR3 is TGTGCCACCAGTGGGGGGGGCCCAGAGACCCAGTACTTC.

The chain couples TRBV7-2 to TRBJ2-7; D unclear. The germline CDR1 and CDR2 sequences are SGHTA and FQGNSA. The CDR3 has 14 amino acids. V gave up 3 bases and J gave up 0 bases, with 9 bases separating them. The CDR3 reads CASSFSYSSYEQYF. The CDR3 DNA reads as TGTGCCAGCAGCTTTAGCTATAGCTCCTACGAGCAGTACTTC. Supplemented by reference TRBV7-2 and TRBJ2-7, the full variable domain reads GAGVSQSPSNKVTEKGKDVELRCDPISGHTALYWYRQSLGQGLEFLIYFQGNSAPDKSGLPSDRFSAERTGGSVSTLTIQRTQQEDSAVYLCASSFSYSSYEQYFGPGTRLTVT.

This clonotype came up a few times. The chain recombines TRBV20-1 with TRBJ2-3; 8 bases are shared with TRBD1. Germline assignment: CDR1 DFQATT and CDR2 SNEGSKA (reference sequence). This CDR3 is 13 amino acids long. CDR3: CSRQDRVTDTQYF. The CDR3 DNA sequence: TGCAGCCGACAGGACAGGGTAACAGATACGCAGTATTTT.

V usage is TRBV12-3 or TRBV12-4 and J usage is TRBJ1-2; no reliable D call. This CDR3 is built from 13 residues. V lost 0 bases and J 5 bases, leaving 7 bases between the germline ends. The CDR3 sequence: CASSLAEVYGYTF. The DNA of the CDR3 is TGTGCCAGCAGTTTAGCGGAGGTATATGGCTACACCTTC.

This sequence joins TRBV28 and TRBJ2-7; 12 bases fit TRBD2. The V segment lost 6 bases and the J segment 3 bases; nucleotides outside the gene matches: 12. CDR1 MDHEN and CDR2 SYDVKM come from the germline V gene. This CDR3 is 17 amino acids long. CDR3 bases: TGTGCCAGCAGCCCACCACCCTCTAGCGGGAGGGTCTACGAGCAGTACTTC. Protein product: CASSPPPSSGRVYEQYF.

Only a few counts were recorded for this clonotype. V usage is TRBV6-1 and J usage is TRBJ2-3, with no clear D. CDR3 length: 12 amino acids. V was shortened by 9 bases and J by 2 bases, with 9 bases between the two germline ends. Germline V lookup: CDR1 MNHNS, CDR2 SASEGT. The DNA for the CDR3 is TGTGCCAGTCAAGGGTCCACAGATACGCAGTATTTT. Translated, it gives CASQGSTDTQYF.

The gene calls are TRBV7-2 and TRBJ1-4, with unresolved D. CDR3 length: 14 residues. Germline CDR1 SGHTA, CDR2 FQGNSA. V was cut by 5 bases and J by 5 bases, with 12 bases left in between. The CDR3 region has the DNA TGTGCCAGCAGCCCCGGGTTCAGGAATGAAAAACTGTTTTTT. Translated: CASSPGFRNEKLFF.

This clonotype was recorded a few times. The genes are TRBV6-5 and TRBJ2-7; 7 bases line up with TRBD1. The CDR3 is 16 residues long. Germline CDR1 MNHEY, CDR2 SVGAGI. V shed 0 bases, J shed 4 bases, and the junction held 9 bases outside the gene matches. This CDR3 reads CASSYSKGTAVYEQYF. The CDR3 region has the DNA TGTGCCAGCAGTTACTCGAAAGGGACAGCCGTTTACGAGCAGTACTTC.

A few counts support this clonotype. CDR3 DNA: TGTGCCAGCAGTTTAAGGAGGGGGAACACCGGGGAGCTGTTTTTT. Translating gives CASSLRRGNTGELFF. The chain employs TRBV12-3 or TRBV12-4 and TRBJ2-2, with D possibly matching TRBD2 (6 bases). The CDR3 is made up of 15 amino acids. V was cut by 2 bases and J by 1 base, with 8 bases left in between.

This clonotype was found a few times. The chain uses TRBV15 and TRBJ2-7; D possibly corresponds to TRBD1 (5 bases). This CDR3 comprises 14 residues. Germline V gene data show CDR1 as LNHNV and CDR2 as YYDKDF (reference sequence). V was pared by 5 bases and J by 0 bases, with 11 bases between. CDR3 nucleotide sequence: TGTGCCACCAGCGCTTACAGGAACTCCTACGAGCAGTACTTC. Translating gives CATSAYRNSYEQYF.

The rearrangement links TRBV18 to TRBJ2-5; the D is unclear. This CDR3 is built from 13 residues. CDR1 is KGHSH, CDR2 LQKENI, per germline. The V gene lost 3 bases and the J gene lost 6 bases, with 11 bases spanning the gap. The CDR3, as DNA: TGTGCCAGCTCACCCCCTTCCCTGAAGACCCAGTACTTC. Protein product: CASSPPSLKTQYF.

This chain uses TRBV7-2 with TRBJ2-5, with a possible D match to TRBD2 (5 bases). V dropped 7 bases and J dropped 4 bases, with 16 bases sitting between them. In germline, CDR1 is SGHTA, CDR2 FQGNSA. There are 14 residues in the CDR3. CDR3 sequence (DNA): TGTGCCAGCACTCCGGCTTCCCGGGGAGAGACCCAGTACTTC. It is translated as CASTPASRGETQYF.

V is TRBV6-5 and J is TRBJ2-7, with D maybe TRBD2 (5 bases). V was clipped by 4 bases and J by 3 bases, with 10 bases between them. The CDR3 contains 13 residues. CDR1 is MNHEY, CDR2 SVGAGI, per germline. CDR3 coding DNA: TGTGCCAGCAGTTCAACTAGGGACTACGAGCAGTACTTC. Translation: CASSSTRDYEQYF.

The table lists this clonotype with a few counts. The rearrangement joins TRBV12-3 or TRBV12-4 to TRBJ2-5, with 10 bases aligning to TRBD2. After removal of 3 bases from V and 2 bases from J, the junction contained 3 bases not matched to a gene. The CDR3 spans 15 residues. The CDR3 sequence: CASSFTSGIQETQYF. As DNA, the CDR3 is TGTGCCAGCAGTTTTACTAGCGGGATACAAGAGACCCAGTACTTC.

The genes are TRBV29-1 and TRBJ2-4; 9 bases are a match to TRBD2. Trimming cost V 4 bases and J 5 bases; bases outside gene matches: 6. In germline, CDR1 is SQVTM, CDR2 ANQGSEA. CDR3 length equals 14 residues. CDR3 DNA: TGCAGCGTTGCCGGGGCGGGGGGGGAAAACATTCAGTACTTC. It yields the protein CSVAGAGGENIQYF.

V and J are TRBV20-1 and TRBJ1-6, with D unresolved. The V and J ends lost 2 bases and 9 bases respectively, with 11 bases between them. The CDR3 runs 13 residues. From germline, CDR1 is DFQATT and CDR2 SNEGSKA (reference sequence). CDR3 DNA: TGCAGTGCTAGACTAAATTCCGCTTCACCCCTCCACTTT. This encodes CSARLNSASPLHF.

V gene TRBV28 combines with J gene TRBJ2-3; TRBD2 might be the D (8 bases). Trimming took off 5 bases at V and 4 bases at J, with 16 bases between the two ends. CDR3 length: 15 amino acids. The V gene's germline CDR1 is MDHEN and CDR2 SYDVKM. The CDR3 spells CASSRGGQQADTQYF. The CDR3 DNA is TGTGCCAGCAGTCGGGGGGGACAGCAGGCAGATACGCAGTATTTT.

This clonotype has just a few counts. V usage is TRBV29-1 and J usage is TRBJ2-1; 14 bases map to TRBD2. This CDR3 region has 15 residues. CDR1 and CDR2 (germline): SQVTM, ANQGSEA. The trim removed 5 bases at V and 2 bases at J, leaving 2 bases unmatched. This chain's CDR3 is CSVRLAGGAYNEQFF. CDR3 DNA sequence: TGCAGCGTTAGACTAGCGGGAGGGGCCTACAATGAGCAGTTCTTC.

The chain employs TRBV7-9 and TRBJ1-5; no reliable D call. Trimming pared 1 base from V and 3 bases from J, leaving 13 bases between. Germline V CDR1 and CDR2: SEHNR, FQNEAQ (reference sequence). CDR3 size: 16 residues. CDR3 nucleotide sequence: TGTGCCAGCAGCTTAGGGGATGGAGGGCACAATCAGCCCCAGCATTTT. Translation: CASSLGDGGHNQPQHF.

The DNA of the CDR3 is TGTGCCAGCAGCAAAACAGGGCCAGATACGCAGTATTTT. Translation: CASSKTGPDTQYF. V usage is TRBV7-2 and J usage is TRBJ2-3; a weak D match, TRBD1 (6 bases). This CDR3 is 13 amino acids long. Trimming pared 5 bases from V and 4 bases from J, leaving 10 bases between. Germline CDR1 and CDR2: SGHTA and FQGNSA.

Only a few counts were recorded for this clonotype. The CDR3 nucleotides read TGTGCCAGCAGTGACAGGGGGGCAGATACGCAGTATTTT. Encoded protein: CASSDRGADTQYF. V usage is TRBV12-3 or TRBV12-4 and J usage is TRBJ2-3, with TRBD1 matching 9 bases. The CDR3 totals 13 residues. The junction had 1 base not matched to a gene; V was cut back by 5 bases and J by 4 bases.

This clonotype was recorded once. This chain connects TRBV5-5 to TRBJ2-1, with 10 bases that match TRBD2. With V trimmed by 1 base and J by 4 bases, 2 bases remained unmatched. Germline V CDR1 and CDR2: SGHKS, YYEKEE (reference sequence). CDR3 length: 15 amino acids. CDR3 loop: CASSLPSGSYNEQFF. The CDR3 nucleotides read TGTGCCAGCAGCTTGCCTAGCGGGAGTTACAATGAGCAGTTCTTC.

The rearrangement joins TRBV18 to TRBJ2-7; 8 bases are a match to TRBD1. Trimming removed 3 bases from V and 2 bases from J; junction bases left unmatched: 3. The CDR3 runs 14 residues. CDR1 and CDR2 from the germline V gene are KGHSH and LQKENI. CDR3 in DNA: TGTGCCAGCTCACCTGGGGACAGGACCTACGAGCAGTACTTC. This sequence encodes CASSPGDRTYEQYF. The variable domain in full, completed from reference TRBV18 and TRBJ2-7, reads NAGVMQNPRHLVRRRGQEARLRCSPMKGHSHVYWYRQLPEEGLKFMVYLQKENIIDESGMPKERFSAEFPKEGPSILRIQQVVRGDSAAYFCASSPGDRTYEQYFGPGTRLTVT.

This clonotype was detected once. The rearrangement uses TRBV7-2 and TRBJ2-3; D not certain. Trimming left V 2 bases short and J 8 bases short, with 8 bases between. Germline CDR1 is SGHTA and CDR2 is FQGNSA. This CDR3 has 12 residues. CDR3 sequence (DNA): TGTGCCAGCAGCTTAACTCAAAGTACGCAGTATTTT. Its protein product is CASSLTQSTQYF.